The 16 T cell receptor beta chains in this list originate from one sample, sequenced in a study of tissue T cells after allogeneic stem cell transplantation. The assay was immunoSEQ multiplex PCR, and TCRdb's table has in-frame clones only and misses some. The sample carries tens of thousands of clones, 85% recorded once. The sequencing here drew on blood, taken before transplantation. The source is a woman aged 18-49 years who later had graft-versus-host disease after an allogeneic stem cell transplant.

The chain carries TRBV6-2 or TRBV6-3 and TRBJ2-7; 7 nucleotides match TRBD2. V lost 0 bases to trimming and J lost 2 bases; unmatched junction nucleotides: 7. The CDR3 is made up of 16 amino acids. In germline, CDR1 is MNHEY, CDR2 SVGEGT. As DNA, the CDR3 is TGTGCCAGCAGTTACTCCGGGGAGGGGATTACCTACGAGCAGTACTTC. Translation: CASSYSGEGITYEQYF.

This clone turned up a few times. V usage is TRBV7-2 and J usage is TRBJ2-7; 10 bases are a match to TRBD1. Trimming removed 1 base from V and 3 bases from J; junction bases left unmatched: 3. Germline V gene sequence: CDR1 SGHTA, CDR2 FQGNSA. The CDR3 runs to 15 residues. As DNA, the CDR3 is TGTGCCAGCAGCTTAGGGACAGGGGGGCTCTACGAGCAGTACTTC. Protein product: CASSLGTGGLYEQYF.

The V call is TRBV19, the J call TRBJ1-6; 9 nucleotides align to TRBD1. CDR1 is LNHDA and CDR2 is SQIVND in the germline V gene (reference sequence). V was clipped by 8 bases and J by 7 bases; unmatched bases: 6. The CDR3 runs to 14 residues. Here the CDR3 reads CASGGTGRNSPLHF. The CDR3 DNA reads as TGTGCCAGTGGGGGGACAGGGAGAAATTCACCCCTCCACTTT.

The V call is TRBV18, the J call TRBJ2-7; D is ambiguous. Trimming stripped 1 base from V and 0 bases from J, with 10 bases between. Germline V gives CDR1 KGHSH, CDR2 LQKENI. The CDR3 has 15 amino acids. CDR3 amino acids: CASSPLAASSYEQYF. CDR3 sequence (DNA): TGTGCCAGCTCACCACTAGCAGCAAGCTCCTACGAGCAGTACTTC.

The chain joins TRBV5-1 to TRBJ2-1, with D perhaps matching TRBD2 (5 bases). The CDR3 is made up of 15 amino acids. V shed 0 bases and J shed 5 bases, with 12 bases lying between them. Germline V gene sequence: CDR1 SGHRS, CDR2 YFSETQ. CDR3 DNA: TGCGCCAGCAGCTTGGCCGAGGGCCGGGACAATGAGCAGTTCTTC. Translation gives CASSLAEGRDNEQFF.

This clone showed up just once. The V and J genes are TRBV19 and TRBJ1-1, with D unclear. CDR1 LNHDA and CDR2 SQIVND come from the germline V gene (reference sequence). V gave up 4 bases and J gave up 8 bases, with 8 bases separating them. The CDR3 extends over 11 amino acids. The CDR3 sequence is CASSREWEAFF. As DNA, the CDR3 is TGTGCCAGTAGTAGAGAGTGGGAAGCTTTCTTT.

The chain uses TRBV6-5 and TRBJ2-6; D uncertain. The germline CDR1 and CDR2 sequences are MNHEY and SVGAGI. This CDR3 spans 15 amino acids. V gave up 1 base and J gave up 1 base, with 5 bases separating them. As DNA, the CDR3 is TGTGCCAGCAGTTACTACCGTTCTGGGGCCAACGTCCTGACTTTC. Translation: CASSYYRSGANVLTF.

The chain couples TRBV6-6 to TRBJ2-7; TRBD2 might be the D (7 bases). Trimming stripped 4 bases from V and 1 base from J, with 14 bases between. The germline V gene has CDR1 MNHNY and CDR2 SVGAGI (reference sequence). The CDR3 spans 15 residues. The DNA of the CDR3 is TGTGCCAGCAGTTCCCGCGCGGGGGCTTCCTACGAGCAGTACTTC. It translates to CASSSRAGASYEQYF.

This chain connects TRBV6-1 to TRBJ2-6, with 7 bases lining up with TRBD2. Germline V gene data show CDR1 as MNHNS and CDR2 as SASEGT. The CDR3 contains 18 residues. The V and J ends lost 1 base and 2 bases, in that order; junction bases with no gene match: 8. This CDR3 reads CASSEVGQGGAGANVLTF. The CDR3, as DNA: TGTGCCAGCAGTGAAGTTGGGCAGGGAGGGGCTGGGGCCAACGTCCTGACTTTC.

The chain's CDR3 is CASSQGDTEAFF. The CDR3 DNA reads TGTGCCAGCAGCCAGGGGGACACTGAAGCTTTCTTT. The chain joins TRBV7-8 to TRBJ1-1, with 7 bases identical to TRBD1. Germline CDR1 and CDR2: SGHVS and FQNEAQ. The CDR3 sequence is 12 residues long. V dropped 5 bases and J dropped 3; count of bases not matched to a gene: 0. Variable domain in full (rest from reference TRBV7-8 and TRBJ1-1): GAGVSQSPRYKVAKRGQDVALRCDPISGHVSLFWYQQALGQGPEFLTYFQNEAQLDKSGLPSDRFFAERPEGSVSTLKIQRTQQEDSAVYLCASSQGDTEAFFGQGTRLTVV.

The chain uses TRBV30 and TRBJ1-1; D is unresolved. Trimming left V 8 bases short and J 0 bases short, with 7 bases between. Germline V gene lookup returns CDR1 GTSNPN and CDR2 SVGIG (reference sequence). The CDR3 is made up of 11 amino acids. CDR3 in amino acids: CAGRMNTEAFF. In DNA, the CDR3 is TGTGCCGGACGGATGAACACTGAAGCTTTCTTT.

The rearrangement links TRBV5-4 to TRBJ1-1; D gene unclear. The CDR3 consists of 15 residues. Germline CDR1 reads SGHNT; CDR2 reads YYREEE (reference sequence). Trimming stripped 4 bases from V and 4 bases from J, with 17 bases between. CDR3 coding DNA: TGTGCCAGCAGCCCCGACACCGGGCAGACCACTGAAGCTTTCTTT. Translated, it gives CASSPDTGQTTEAFF.

The V call is TRBV2, the J call TRBJ1-2, with D possibly being TRBD1 (5 bases). Germline CDR1 SNHLY, CDR2 FYNNEI. Between the trimmed V and J ends, which lost 2 bases and 4 bases, there was a span of 17 bases. The CDR3 length is 16 residues. CDR3 DNA sequence: TGTGCCAGCAGTGAAAGCTCTAGGGGACGGAGCTATGGCTACACCTTC. This translates into CASSESSRGRSYGYTF.

CDR3: CASTGQGYGYTF. The CDR3 DNA follows: TGTGCCAGCACGGGACAGGGCTATGGCTACACCTTC. The chain has TRBV3-1 (or the pseudogene TRBV3-2) and TRBJ1-2; TRBD1 agrees at 9 bases. V lost 7 bases and J lost 4; bases outside the gene matches: 1. Germline V gene sequence: CDR1 LGHDT, CDR2 YNNKEL (reference sequence). This CDR3 region has 12 residues.

This rearrangement joins TRBV18 to TRBJ2-7; 7 bases agree with TRBD1. V lost 3 bases, J lost 7 bases, and 12 bases stayed unmatched. There are 15 residues in the CDR3. The germline CDR1 and CDR2 sequences are KGHSH and LQKENI. The CDR3 protein is CASSPGTTGSKEQYF. DNA for the CDR3: TGTGCCAGCTCACCCGGAACGACAGGGTCGAAAGAGCAGTACTTC.

The J gene is TRBJ2-7, the V gene TRBV19; D gene ambiguous. The CDR3 loop spans 14 amino acids. V gave up 9 bases and J gave up 2 bases, with 17 bases separating them. In germline, CDR1 is LNHDA, CDR2 SQIVND (reference sequence). The CDR3 loop reads CASRPDGTTYEQYF. CDR3 bases: TGTGCCAGCCGTCCGGACGGAACTACCTACGAGCAGTACTTC. The variable domain in full, completed from reference TRBV19 and TRBJ2-7, reads DGGITQSPKYLFRKEGQNVTLSCEQNLNHDAMYWYRQDPGQGLRLIYYSQIVNDFQKGDIAEGYSVSREKKESFPLTVTSAQKNPTAFYLCASRPDGTTYEQYFGPGTRLTVT.